These 9 T cell receptor beta chains were all obtained from the same sample, sequenced in a study of sequential checkpoint blockade in melanoma. Profiling relied on immunoSEQ multiplex PCR, and the TCRdb table lists in-frame clones only, not all of them. The table lists approximately 2,500 clones, 20% to 25% of them singletons, with 16% in the top ten. Sample treatment: randomized to nivolumab then ipilimumab (arm A) or the reverse (arm B). Sequenced material: tumor tissue (inferred from file names), taken from a patient given nivolumab and ipilimumab in sequence. The receptors shown here come from a human donor with melanoma.

V gene TRBV15 combines with J gene TRBJ2-3; possible D gene TRBD1, 5 bases. V was pared by 2 bases and J by 0 bases, with 12 bases between. In germline, CDR1 is LNHNV, CDR2 YYDKDF (reference sequence). The CDR3 spans 16 residues. As DNA, the CDR3 is TGTGCCACCAGCAGACCTCGACAGACTAGCACAGATACGCAGTATTTT. Translation: CATSRPRQTSTDTQYF.

The chain is built from TRBV19 and TRBJ2-7; perhaps TRBD2 as D (6 bases). Germline CDR1 and CDR2: LNHDA and SQIVND (reference sequence). The CDR3 sequence is 15 residues long. Trimming took 6 bases from V and 0 from J, leaving 15 bases between them. The CDR3 nucleotides are TGTGCCAGTAGACCGACGGGACTCAACTCCTACGAGCAGTACTTC. This gives the protein CASRPTGLNSYEQYF.

The chain combines TRBV27 with TRBJ2-2, with D possibly being TRBD2 (7 bases). Trimming shortened V by 6 bases and J by 0 bases, and 26 bases separated the two germline ends. The CDR3 contains 20 residues. Looked up from germline, CDR1 is MNHEY and CDR2 is SMNVEV (reference sequence). CDR3 nucleotide sequence: TGTGCCAGCAGCGGACTCCGGGCTAGAGCGGGACAAGCGAACACCGGGGAGCTGTTTTTT. Protein product: CASSGLRARAGQANTGELFF.

The chain is built from TRBV19 and TRBJ2-1, with 9 bases lining up with TRBD1. V lost 6 bases and J lost 4; bases outside the gene matches: 4. CDR3 length: 14 residues. CDR1 and CDR2 (germline): LNHDA, SQIVND (reference sequence). The CDR3: CASSRQGGYNEQFF. The CDR3 DNA reads TGTGCCAGTAGCAGACAGGGGGGGTACAATGAGCAGTTCTTC.

The chain has TRBV5-1 and TRBJ2-5; a weak D match, TRBD2 (5 bases). V was cut by 0 bases and J by 5 bases, with 17 bases left in between. This CDR3 spans 16 amino acids. The germline V gene has CDR1 SGHRS and CDR2 YFSETQ. This chain's CDR3 is CASSLVGAVRGETQYF. The CDR3 bases are TGCGCCAGCAGCTTGGTGGGTGCCGTACGGGGTGAGACCCAGTACTTC. Complete variable domain (other parts from reference TRBV5-1 and TRBJ2-5): KAGVTQTPRYLIKTRGQQVTLSCSPISGHRSVSWYQQTPGQGLQFLFEYFSETQRNKGNFPGRFSGRQFSNSRSEMNVSTLELGDSALYLCASSLVGAVRGETQYFGPGTRLLVL.

This clone was recorded at least ten times. This sequence joins TRBV11-3 and TRBJ2-7; TRBD2 matches 10 bases. V lost 5 bases, J lost 0 bases, and 4 bases stayed unmatched. The germline V gene has CDR1 SGHNT and CDR2 YENEEA. The CDR3 loop spans 15 amino acids. The CDR3, as DNA: TGTGCCAGCAGCCGAGCTAGCGGGGGCTCCTACGAGCAGTACTTC. It translates to CASSRASGGSYEQYF.

Only a few counts were recorded for this clone. The chain is built from TRBV11-3 and TRBJ2-2, with D tentatively TRBD1 (6 bases). Trimming removed 1 base from V and 8 bases from J, with 14 bases in between. Per the germline V gene, CDR1 is SGHNT and CDR2 is YENEEA. The CDR3 extends over 15 amino acids. In DNA, the CDR3 is TGTGCCAGCAGCTTAGTATCGCAGGGGTCTGGGGAGCTGTTTTTT. It encodes CASSLVSQGSGELFF.

This rearrangement joins TRBV29-1 to TRBJ1-4, with 9 bases aligning to TRBD1. The CDR3 contains 12 residues. The germline gives CDR1 SQVTM, CDR2 ANQGSEA. J lost 8 bases, V lost 7 bases, and 5 bases had no gene match. The CDR3 coding sequence is TGCAGCGCCGGGACAGGGAGGGAAAAACTGTTTTTT. Protein product: CSAGTGREKLFF.

There are a few counts of this clone. The chain couples TRBV9 to TRBJ2-7, with a weak D call TRBD1 (6 bases). The CDR3 has 17 amino acids. Trimming removed 4 bases from V and 0 bases from J, with 20 bases in between. Germline CDR1 and CDR2: SGDLS and YYNGEE. The CDR3 region is CASSYDPGHPNSYEQYF. In nucleotides, the CDR3 is TGTGCCAGCAGCTACGATCCGGGACACCCAAACTCCTACGAGCAGTACTTC.